The 30 T cell receptor beta chains listed next were all sequenced from one sample in a study of cytomegalovirus exposure and HLA in healthy donors. The primer mix had 60 Vbeta and 13 Jbeta primers. The repertoire was sequenced with immunoSEQ multiplex PCR; TCRdb's copy has only in-frame clones and lacks some. The sample holds about 100,000 clones, roughly 74% seen once. The sample consisted of PBMCs. The receptors were sampled from a middle-aged woman in good health and CMV-seronegative.

V usage is TRBV5-6 and J usage is TRBJ2-3; tentative D call: TRBD2 (6 bases). Trimming took off 3 bases at V and 6 bases at J, with 26 bases between the two ends. The CDR3 spans 18 residues. Germline V gives CDR1 SGHDT, CDR2 YYEEEE. The DNA for the CDR3 is TGTGCCAGCAGCTGGGGGGACGGCGGGCGGGTCGGAGCGGATACGCAGTATTTT. Amino acids: CASSWGDGGRVGADTQYF.

The V and J genes are TRBV9 and TRBJ2-5; TRBD1 might be the D (6 bases). This CDR3 has 15 amino acids. Between the trimmed V and J ends, which lost 0 bases and 5 bases, there was a span of 14 bases. Germline CDR1 reads SGDLS; CDR2 reads YYNGEE. CDR3: CASSVGPDRFETQYF. The CDR3 coding sequence is TGTGCCAGCAGCGTAGGCCCGGACAGATTCGAGACCCAGTACTTC.

This clone was observed a single time. The chain combines TRBV6-6 with TRBJ1-4, with D uncertain. Per the germline V gene, CDR1 is MNHNY and CDR2 is SVGAGI (reference sequence). The CDR3 loop spans 15 amino acids. V lost 6 bases and J lost 1, with 12 bases in between. CDR3 sequence reads: CASSQLPLTNEKLFF. The CDR3 region has the DNA TGTGCCAGCAGCCAACTCCCCCTAACTAATGAAAAACTGTTTTTT.

The chain is built from TRBV5-1 and TRBJ1-4, with 11 bases fitting TRBD1. V shed 0 bases and J 8 bases; nucleotides not matched to a gene: 6. This CDR3 comprises 16 residues. In germline, CDR1 is SGHRS, CDR2 YFSETQ. Here the CDR3 reads CASSLAGGQGVEKLFF. The CDR3 region has the DNA TGCGCCAGCAGCTTGGCCGGGGGACAGGGGGTGGAAAAACTGTTTTTT.

This chain links TRBV7-9 with TRBJ2-5; 10 bases match TRBD2. The DNA end lines up better with TRBJ2-7; the J call may be wrong. CDR1 and CDR2 from the germline V gene are SEHNR and FQNEAQ (reference sequence). This CDR3 has 16 residues. CDR3 amino acids: CASSPRFSGGFDEQYF. The CDR3 DNA is TGTGCCAGCAGCCCCAGGTTTAGCGGGGGGTTCGACGAGCAGTACTTC.

CDR3 sequence: CASSAGQGARSGKLFF. In DNA, the CDR3 is TGTGCCAGCAGCGCCGGACAGGGGGCCCGCTCGGGAAAACTGTTTTTT. This chain links TRBV9 with TRBJ1-4; 11 bases are a match to TRBD1. CDR3 length: 16 residues. Germline CDR1 SGDLS, CDR2 YYNGEE. V lost 3 bases to trimming and J lost 10 bases; unmatched junction nucleotides: 11.

This clone was counted only a few times. The CDR3 sequence: CASSPRGPHRGLVETQYF. The CDR3 DNA reads as TGTGCCAGCAGCCCACGAGGCCCTCACAGGGGGCTGGTGGAGACCCAGTACTTC. The rearrangement links TRBV27 to TRBJ2-5; 9 bases match TRBD1. CDR1 is MNHEY, CDR2 SMNVEV, per germline (reference sequence). Trimming cost V 6 bases and J 5 bases; bases outside gene matches: 19. This CDR3 contains 18 residues.

V gene TRBV18 combines with J gene TRBJ2-2; 9 bases are shared with TRBD1. Germline V gene lookup returns CDR1 KGHSH and CDR2 LQKENI. This CDR3 is 15 amino acids long. V gave up 2 bases and J gave up 4 bases; unmatched junction bases: 2. CDR3 sequence reads: CASSPGTGSTGELFF. In DNA form, the CDR3 reads TGTGCCAGCTCACCAGGGACAGGGAGCACCGGGGAGCTGTTTTTT.

V usage is TRBV30 and J usage is TRBJ2-3; 9 nucleotides align to TRBD2. The V and J ends lost 4 bases and 1 base, in that order; junction bases with no gene match: 6. The germline V gene encodes CDR1 GTSNPN and CDR2 SVGIG (reference sequence). The CDR3 has 15 amino acids. The CDR3 reads CAWILAGARTDTQYF. The CDR3 bases are TGTGCCTGGATATTAGCGGGGGCCCGCACAGATACGCAGTATTTT.

The gene calls are TRBV13 and TRBJ2-1; the match to TRBD1 covers 10 bases. The germline V gene has CDR1 PRHDT and CDR2 FYEKMQ (reference sequence). Trimming took 4 bases from V and 7 from J; bases not matched to a gene: 7. The CDR3 consists of 15 residues. The CDR3 spells CASSSYRQGANEQFF. CDR3 nucleotide sequence: TGTGCCAGCAGCTCCTATAGACAGGGGGCTAATGAGCAGTTCTTC.

V gene TRBV27 combines with J gene TRBJ1-4; 9 bases match TRBD1. With V trimmed by 5 bases and J by 8 bases, 6 bases remained unmatched. CDR3 length: 14 amino acids. Germline CDR1 is MNHEY and CDR2 is SMNVEV (reference sequence). DNA for the CDR3: TGTGCCAGCAGTCCTCGGACAGGGGTCGAAAAACTGTTTTTT. Translating gives CASSPRTGVEKLFF.

The chain recombines TRBV6-5 with TRBJ1-4; 7 bases align to TRBD1. Germline V gene sequence: CDR1 MNHEY, CDR2 SVGAGI. This CDR3 comprises 15 residues. Trimming cost V 6 bases and J 7 bases; bases outside gene matches: 11. The CDR3 is CASRYRDSGFEKLFF. CDR3 coding DNA: TGTGCCAGCAGGTATAGGGACAGTGGCTTTGAAAAACTGTTTTTT.

This clone was found once. The chain joins TRBV2 to TRBJ1-2, with TRBD1 matching over 7 bases. This CDR3 spans 15 amino acids. J was trimmed by 7 bases and V by 2 bases; bases with no gene match: 10. Germline assignment: CDR1 SNHLY and CDR2 FYNNEI. The DNA of the CDR3 is TGTGCCAGCAGTGAACTGGGGACAGCCGAGGGTGGCTACACCTTC. Its protein product is CASSELGTAEGGYTF.

This clone turned up a few times. V and J are TRBV9 and TRBJ1-1, with 7 bases fitting TRBD1. This CDR3 is built from 16 residues. Germline loops: CDR1 SGDLS, CDR2 YYNGEE. J was trimmed by 1 base and V by 0 bases; bases with no gene match: 6. The CDR3 spells CASSVEGAIENTEAFF. The CDR3 nucleotides read TGTGCCAGCAGCGTAGAGGGGGCGATTGAGAACACTGAAGCTTTCTTT.

The chain recombines TRBV5-4 with TRBJ2-7, with D possibly being TRBD1 (5 bases). This CDR3 has 13 residues. V shed 4 bases and J shed 5 bases, with 13 bases lying between them. CDR1 is SGHNT and CDR2 is YYREEE in the germline V gene (reference sequence). In nucleotides, the CDR3 is TGTGCCAGCAGCACGGGCCCAGGGAACGAGCAGTACTTC. Residues: CASSTGPGNEQYF. The variable domain in full, with the rest retrieved from reference TRBV5-4 and TRBJ2-7, is ETGVTQSPTHLIKTRGQQVTLRCSSQSGHNTVSWYQQALGQGPQFIFQYYREEENGRGNFPPRFSGLQFPNYSSELNVNALELDDSALYLCASSTGPGNEQYFGPGTRLTVT.

The genes are TRBV4-3 and TRBJ1-1; a possible D gene is TRBD1 (5 bases). The germline V and J ends were trimmed by 3 bases and 4 bases, with 12 bases remaining between them. CDR3 length: 14 amino acids. Germline lookup yields CDR1 LGHNA and CDR2 YSLEER. CDR3: CASSHFLGGTEAFF. In DNA, the CDR3 is TGCGCCAGCAGCCATTTCCTCGGGGGCACTGAAGCTTTCTTT.

The gene calls are TRBV27 and TRBJ2-1, with TRBD1 matching over 7 bases. V gave up 2 bases and J gave up 8 bases; unmatched junction bases: 6. Germline V gene lookup returns CDR1 MNHEY and CDR2 SMNVEV (reference sequence). This CDR3 has 14 residues. The CDR3 bases are TGTGCCAGCAGTTTAGACAGGGTCCTGGATGAGCAGTTCTTC. Encoded protein: CASSLDRVLDEQFF.

The V and J genes are TRBV6-6 and TRBJ1-2, with D possibly being TRBD1 (6 bases). Trimming took 6 bases from V and 2 from J, leaving 10 bases between them. Germline V gives CDR1 MNHNY, CDR2 SVGAGI (reference sequence). The CDR3 length is 13 residues. The CDR3 spells CASRSGTNYGYTF. CDR3 in DNA: TGTGCCAGCAGGTCCGGGACAAACTATGGCTACACCTTC.

In its sample, this clone was seen once. V usage is TRBV6-1 and J usage is TRBJ1-2, with D unresolved. Trimming pared 0 bases from V and 3 bases from J, leaving 11 bases between. CDR1 MNHNS and CDR2 SASEGT come from the germline V gene. This CDR3 is built from 15 residues. The CDR3 protein is CASSEALGGYYGYTF. The CDR3 nucleotides read TGTGCCAGCAGTGAAGCCTTAGGAGGGTACTATGGCTACACCTTC.

The chain combines TRBV7-6 with TRBJ2-2, with 8 bases that match TRBD2. Germline V gives CDR1 SGHVS, CDR2 FNYEAQ. The CDR3 loop spans 17 amino acids. J was trimmed by 3 bases and V by 0 bases; bases with no gene match: 6. Here the CDR3 DNA reads TGTGCCAGCAGCTTAGCGGTCGGGGGGGCGCACACCGGGGAGCTGTTTTTT. Translation gives CASSLAVGGAHTGELFF.

The chain carries TRBV4-3 and TRBJ1-2; a possible D gene is TRBD1 (5 bases). Trimming took off 1 base at V and 3 bases at J, with 12 bases between the two ends. The CDR3 covers 15 residues. CDR1 LGHNA and CDR2 YSLEER come from the germline V gene. CDR3 DNA sequence: TGCGCCAGCAGCCAAGGGGCGGGGGAGTACTATGGCTACACCTTC. Amino acids: CASSQGAGEYYGYTF.

This clone was recorded once. The V call is TRBV27, the J call TRBJ1-5, with a possible D match to TRBD1 (6 bases). Trimming left V 8 bases short and J 6 bases short, with 23 bases between. The CDR3 is made up of 16 amino acids. CDR1 MNHEY and CDR2 SMNVEV come from the germline V gene (reference sequence). The CDR3 bases are TGTGCCAGCTCCCGCGGCGGTGACAGGCGGGTTCAGCCCCAGCATTTT. Its protein is CASSRGGDRRVQPQHF.

This clone was picked up a small number of times. This chain links TRBV7-9 with TRBJ2-1; D unresolved. CDR1 and CDR2 from the germline V gene are SEHNR and FQNEAQ (reference sequence). The CDR3 has 15 amino acids. Trimming stripped 1 base from V and 3 bases from J, with 10 bases between. DNA for the CDR3: TGTGCCAGCAGCTTAGTTAAGCTAGACTACAATGAGCAGTTCTTC. Amino acid sequence: CASSLVKLDYNEQFF.

The chain recombines TRBV9 with TRBJ1-1; D unclear. Germline CDR1 and CDR2: SGDLS and YYNGEE. The CDR3 has 13 amino acids. V dropped 3 bases and J dropped 2 bases, with 8 bases sitting between them. The CDR3 loop reads CASSDQQNTEAFF. The CDR3 nucleotides are TGTGCCAGCAGCGATCAACAAAACACTGAAGCTTTCTTT.

The J gene is TRBJ2-1, the V gene TRBV27; D call uncertain. CDR3 length: 15 residues. Germline loops: CDR1 MNHEY, CDR2 SMNVEV (reference sequence). Trimming left V 2 bases short and J 0 bases short, with 8 bases between. The CDR3 spells CASSLTGSSYNEQFF. CDR3 nucleotides: TGTGCCAGCAGTTTAACGGGTAGCTCCTACAATGAGCAGTTCTTC.

The chain joins TRBV10-2 to TRBJ2-7, with TRBD2 matching over 13 bases. The germline CDR1 and CDR2 sequences are WSHSY and SAAADI. V gave up 1 base and J gave up 5 bases; unmatched junction bases: 14. There are 19 residues in the CDR3. The CDR3: CASSELKGRTSGRSHEQYF. The CDR3 DNA sequence: TGCGCCAGCAGTGAGTTGAAAGGCCGGACTAGCGGGAGAAGCCACGAGCAGTACTTC.

A single count supports this clone. The chain carries TRBV9 and TRBJ2-1; 11 bases are a match to TRBD2. The CDR3 is 18 amino acids. The V gene's germline CDR1 is SGDLS and CDR2 YYNGEE. The junction had 16 bases not matched to a gene; V was cut back by 4 bases and J by 7 bases. The CDR3 DNA reads TGTGCCAGCAGCCTCAGAGGGAAGACTAGCGGGGTATCAAATGAGCAGTTCTTC. It encodes CASSLRGKTSGVSNEQFF. Full variable domain (rest looked up from reference TRBV9 and TRBJ2-1): DSGVTQTPKHLITATGQRVTLRCSPRSGDLSVYWYQQSLDQGLQFLIQYYNGEERAKGNILERFSAQQFPDLHSELNLSSLELGDSALYFCASSLRGKTSGVSNEQFFGPGTRLTVL.

Points on this clone: One end of the junction is discordant with germline, which a read error may explain. The chain couples TRBV7-7 to TRBJ1-1; 8 nucleotides line up with TRBD1. CDR3 length: 17 amino acids. In germline, CDR1 is SSHAT, CDR2 FNYEAQ (reference sequence). The CDR3 nucleotides are TGTGCTAGCAGCTTAAAGTCTTCGGGACAGGCTGGAACTGAAGCTTTCTTT. Protein sequence: CASSLKSSGQAGTEAFF.

The J gene is TRBJ2-1, the V gene TRBV7-2; 7 nucleotides align to TRBD2. The germline V gene encodes CDR1 SGHTA and CDR2 FQGNSA. This CDR3 contains 16 residues. The V and J ends lost 3 bases and 7 bases, in that order; junction bases with no gene match: 12. CDR3 loop: CASSLSGTTYRNEQFF. CDR3 DNA: TGTGCCAGCAGCTTGTCCGGGACTACTTATCGTAATGAGCAGTTCTTC.

This sequence joins TRBV29-1 and TRBJ2-1; TRBD2 matches at 8 bases. Trimming removed 3 bases from V and 2 bases from J; junction bases left unmatched: 9. Germline-derived CDR1 and CDR2 are SQVTM and ANQGSEA. There are 16 residues in the CDR3. The CDR3 nucleotides are TGCAGCGTTGACGGTGCACTAGCGGAGGCCTACAATGAGCAGTTCTTC. Protein product: CSVDGALAEAYNEQFF.